This T cell receptor beta chain was observed in a study of T cell responses to AZD1222 COVID-19 vaccine. Overall study context: Pooled in the analysis were second doses at about 4 or about 12 weeks. Findings of the study overall: Reports indicate that nearly half of spike-specific TCRs are directed at unmutated variant regions. It should be noted that donors were predominantly white British and more often female, and clonal diversity was possibly underestimated.

A remark on this clone: Its antigen is not identified.

The CDR3 has 15 residues. Germline V lookup: CDR1 SGHNT, CDR2 YYREEE (reference sequence). The V segment lost 4 bases and the J segment 2 bases; nucleotides outside the gene matches: 7. Repertoires were generated with immunoSEQ multiplex PCR, while TCRdb's copy carries only in-frame clones and drops some. This sample has tens of thousands of clones; 89% occur once, and the top ten carry 2.2%. Sequenced material: peripheral blood, taken on day 0 of AZD1222 vaccination. The chain has TRBV5-4 and TRBJ2-7; 9 nucleotides align to TRBD1. This receptor was identified in an adult in good health. The CDR3 loop is CASSGGGTGTYEQYF. The CDR3, as DNA: TGTGCCAGCAGCGGGGGCGGGACAGGGACCTACGAGCAGTACTTC.